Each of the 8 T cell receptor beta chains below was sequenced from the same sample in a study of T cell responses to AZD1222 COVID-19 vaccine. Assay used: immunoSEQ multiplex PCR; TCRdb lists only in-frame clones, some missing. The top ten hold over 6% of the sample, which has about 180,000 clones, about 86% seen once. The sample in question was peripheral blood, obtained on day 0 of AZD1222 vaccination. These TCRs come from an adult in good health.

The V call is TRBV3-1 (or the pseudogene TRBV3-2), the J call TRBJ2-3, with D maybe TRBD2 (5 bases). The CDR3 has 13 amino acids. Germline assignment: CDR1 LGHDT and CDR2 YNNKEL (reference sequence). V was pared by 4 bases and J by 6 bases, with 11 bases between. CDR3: CASSPTRLDTQYF. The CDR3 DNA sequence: TGTGCCAGCAGCCCCACTAGATTGGATACGCAGTATTTT.

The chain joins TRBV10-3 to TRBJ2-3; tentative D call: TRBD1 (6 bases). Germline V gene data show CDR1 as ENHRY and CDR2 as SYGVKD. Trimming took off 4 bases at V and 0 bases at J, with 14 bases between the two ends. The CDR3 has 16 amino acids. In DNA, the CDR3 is TGTGCCATCAGTGGGGGGCAGGTCTACAGCACAGATACGCAGTATTTT. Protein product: CAISGGQVYSTDTQYF.

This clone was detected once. DNA of the CDR3: TGTGCCAGCAGCTTAGCTGGGGGGAACACTGAAGCTTTCTTT. Protein product: CASSLAGGNTEAFF. The genes are TRBV11-2 and TRBJ1-1; TRBD1 is a possible D gene (5 bases). This CDR3 region has 14 residues. Germline assignment: CDR1 SGHAT and CDR2 FQNNGV. Trimming pared 1 base from V and 1 base from J, leaving 7 bases between. Based on the CDR3 plus reference TRBV11-2 and TRBJ1-1, the full variable domain is EAGVAQSPRYKIIEKRQSVAFWCNPISGHATLYWYQQILGQGPKLLIQFQNNGVVDDSQLPKDRFSAERLKGVDSTLKIQPAKLEDSAVYLCASSLAGGNTEAFFGQGTRLTVV.

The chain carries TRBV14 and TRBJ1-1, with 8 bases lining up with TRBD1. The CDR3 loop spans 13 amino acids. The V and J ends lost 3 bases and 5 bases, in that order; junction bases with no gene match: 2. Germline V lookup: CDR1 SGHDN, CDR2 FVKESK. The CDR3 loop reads CASSQNRGTEAFF. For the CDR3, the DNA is TGTGCCAGCAGCCAGAACAGGGGGACTGAAGCTTTCTTT.

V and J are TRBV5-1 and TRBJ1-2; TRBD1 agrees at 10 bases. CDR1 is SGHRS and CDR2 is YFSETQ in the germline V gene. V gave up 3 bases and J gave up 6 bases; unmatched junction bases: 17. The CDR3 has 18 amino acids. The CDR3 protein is CASSSSLGQGSKRDGYTF. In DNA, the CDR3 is TGCGCCAGCAGCTCTTCCCTGGGACAGGGGAGCAAGCGAGATGGCTACACCTTC.

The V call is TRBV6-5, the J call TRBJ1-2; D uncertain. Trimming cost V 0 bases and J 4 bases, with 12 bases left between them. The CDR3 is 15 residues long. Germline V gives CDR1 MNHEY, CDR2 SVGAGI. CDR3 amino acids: CASSYSPEHGYGYTF. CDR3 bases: TGTGCCAGCAGTTACTCCCCGGAACACGGCTATGGCTACACCTTC.

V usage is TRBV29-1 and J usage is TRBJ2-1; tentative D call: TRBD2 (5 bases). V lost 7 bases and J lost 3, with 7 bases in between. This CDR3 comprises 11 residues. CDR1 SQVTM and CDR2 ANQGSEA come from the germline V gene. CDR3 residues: CSAGGYNEQFF. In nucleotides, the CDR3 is TGCAGCGCCGGAGGCTACAATGAGCAGTTCTTC.

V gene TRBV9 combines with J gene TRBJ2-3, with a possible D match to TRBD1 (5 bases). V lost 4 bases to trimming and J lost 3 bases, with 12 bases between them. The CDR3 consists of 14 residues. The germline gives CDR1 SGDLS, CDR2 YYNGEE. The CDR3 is CASSRGTRTDTQYF. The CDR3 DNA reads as TGTGCCAGCAGCAGGGGAACAAGGACAGATACGCAGTATTTT.